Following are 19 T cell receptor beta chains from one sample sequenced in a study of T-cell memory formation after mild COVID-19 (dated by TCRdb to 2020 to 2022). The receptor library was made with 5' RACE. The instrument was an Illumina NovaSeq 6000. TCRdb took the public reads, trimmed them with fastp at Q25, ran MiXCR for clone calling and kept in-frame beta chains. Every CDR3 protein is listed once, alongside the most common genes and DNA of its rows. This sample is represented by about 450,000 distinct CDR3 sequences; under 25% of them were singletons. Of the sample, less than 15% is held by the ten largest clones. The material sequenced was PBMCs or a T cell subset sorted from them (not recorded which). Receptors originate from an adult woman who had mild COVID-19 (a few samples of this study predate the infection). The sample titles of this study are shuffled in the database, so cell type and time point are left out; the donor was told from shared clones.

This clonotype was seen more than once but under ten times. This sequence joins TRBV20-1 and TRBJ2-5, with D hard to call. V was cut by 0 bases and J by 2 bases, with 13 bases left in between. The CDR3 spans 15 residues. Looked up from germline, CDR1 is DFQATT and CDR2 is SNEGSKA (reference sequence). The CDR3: CSARDRLTPQETQYF. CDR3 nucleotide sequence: TGCAGTGCTAGAGATCGGTTAACACCTCAAGAGACCCAGTACTTC.

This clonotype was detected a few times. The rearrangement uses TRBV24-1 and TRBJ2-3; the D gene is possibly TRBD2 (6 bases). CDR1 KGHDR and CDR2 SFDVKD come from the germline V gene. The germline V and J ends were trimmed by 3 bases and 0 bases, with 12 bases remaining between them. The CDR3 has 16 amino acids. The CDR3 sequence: CATSDPVGLSTDTQYF. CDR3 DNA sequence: TGTGCCACCAGTGATCCCGTTGGACTAAGCACAGATACGCAGTATTTT.

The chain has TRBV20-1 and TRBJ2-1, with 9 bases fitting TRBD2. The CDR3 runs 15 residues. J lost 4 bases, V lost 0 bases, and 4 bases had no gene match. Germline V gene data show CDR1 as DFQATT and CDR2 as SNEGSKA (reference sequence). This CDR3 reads CSARDSLAGYNEQFF. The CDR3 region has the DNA TGCAGTGCTAGAGATAGCCTAGCGGGGTACAATGAGCAGTTCTTC.

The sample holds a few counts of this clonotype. For the CDR3, the DNA is TGTGCCAGCAGTCCTCCGGGACCCCGTACCGATAGCAATGAGCAGTTCTTC. It encodes CASSPPGPRTDSNEQFF. The chain carries TRBV6-5 and TRBJ2-1; D tentatively fits TRBD1 or TRBD2 (5 bases each). Germline lookup yields CDR1 MNHEY and CDR2 SVGAGI. The CDR3 loop spans 17 amino acids. V was pared by 5 bases and J by 6 bases, with 23 bases between.

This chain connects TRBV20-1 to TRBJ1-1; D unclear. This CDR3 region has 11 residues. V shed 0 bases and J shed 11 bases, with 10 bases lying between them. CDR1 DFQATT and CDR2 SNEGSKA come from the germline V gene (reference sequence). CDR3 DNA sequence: TGCAGTGCTAGAGATGGCCCCTTGGCTTTCTTT. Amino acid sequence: CSARDGPLAFF.

This CDR3 reads CASSIDGRGGTQYF. As DNA, the CDR3 is TGTGCCAGTAGTATAGATGGGCGAGGGGGAACGCAGTATTTT. The chain is built from TRBV19 and TRBJ2-3, with D perhaps matching TRBD1 (6 bases). This CDR3 comprises 14 residues. Trimming removed 0 bases at V and 9 bases at J, with 13 bases between. CDR1 LNHDA and CDR2 SQIVND come from the germline V gene (reference sequence).

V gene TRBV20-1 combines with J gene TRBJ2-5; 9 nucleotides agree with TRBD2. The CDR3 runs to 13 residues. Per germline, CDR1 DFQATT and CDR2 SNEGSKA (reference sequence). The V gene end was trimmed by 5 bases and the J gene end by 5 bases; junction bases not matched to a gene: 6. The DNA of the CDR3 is TGCAGTGCTCGGCGGGGGGGGACGGAGACCCAGTACTTC. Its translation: CSARRGGTETQYF.

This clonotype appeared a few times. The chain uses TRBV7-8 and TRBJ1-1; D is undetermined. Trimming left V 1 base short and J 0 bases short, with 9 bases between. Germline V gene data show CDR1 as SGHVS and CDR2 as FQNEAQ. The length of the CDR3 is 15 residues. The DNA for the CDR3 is TGTGCCAGCAGCTTAGTAACATACATGAACACTGAAGCTTTCTTT. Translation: CASSLVTYMNTEAFF. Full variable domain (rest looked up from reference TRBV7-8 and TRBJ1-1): GAGVSQSPRYKVAKRGQDVALRCDPISGHVSLFWYQQALGQGPEFLTYFQNEAQLDKSGLPSDRFFAERPEGSVSTLKIQRTQQEDSAVYLCASSLVTYMNTEAFFGQGTRLTVV.

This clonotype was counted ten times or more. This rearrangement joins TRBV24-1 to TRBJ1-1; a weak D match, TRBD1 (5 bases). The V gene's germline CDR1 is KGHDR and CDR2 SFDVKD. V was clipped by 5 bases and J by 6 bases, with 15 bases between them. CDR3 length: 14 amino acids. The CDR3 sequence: CATSAGGVVAEAFF. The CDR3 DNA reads TGTGCCACCAGTGCCGGGGGGGTGGTCGCTGAAGCTTTCTTT.

The CDR3 DNA follows: TGTGCCAGCAGCCTTCGGGGGCTCGATGAAAAACTGTTTTTT. This sequence encodes CASSLRGLDEKLFF. This chain links TRBV5-4 with TRBJ1-4, with D perhaps TRBD1 (6 bases). V was trimmed by 4 bases and J by 6 bases, leaving 13 bases between them. This CDR3 is built from 14 residues. Germline assignment: CDR1 SGHNT and CDR2 YYREEE (reference sequence).

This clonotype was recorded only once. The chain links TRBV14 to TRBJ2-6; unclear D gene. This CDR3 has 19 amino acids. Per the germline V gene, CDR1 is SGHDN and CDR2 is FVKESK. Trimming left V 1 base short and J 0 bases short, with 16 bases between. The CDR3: CASSQGMVPLSSGANVLTF. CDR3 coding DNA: TGTGCCAGCAGCCAAGGAATGGTCCCCCTCTCCTCTGGGGCCAACGTCCTGACTTTC.

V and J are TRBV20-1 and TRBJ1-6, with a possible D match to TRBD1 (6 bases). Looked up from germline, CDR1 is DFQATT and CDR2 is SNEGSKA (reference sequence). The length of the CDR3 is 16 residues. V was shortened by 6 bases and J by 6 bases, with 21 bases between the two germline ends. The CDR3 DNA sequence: TGCAGTGCCCGCCCCACAACCGGGACATCTAATTCACCCCTCCACTTT. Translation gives CSARPTTGTSNSPLHF.

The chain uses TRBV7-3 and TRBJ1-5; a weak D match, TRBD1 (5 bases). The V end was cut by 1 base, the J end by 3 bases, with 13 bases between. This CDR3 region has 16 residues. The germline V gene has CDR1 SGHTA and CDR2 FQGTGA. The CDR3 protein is CASSLMLQGNNQPQHF. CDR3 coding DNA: TGTGCCAGCAGCTTAATGTTGCAGGGAAACAATCAGCCCCAGCATTTT.

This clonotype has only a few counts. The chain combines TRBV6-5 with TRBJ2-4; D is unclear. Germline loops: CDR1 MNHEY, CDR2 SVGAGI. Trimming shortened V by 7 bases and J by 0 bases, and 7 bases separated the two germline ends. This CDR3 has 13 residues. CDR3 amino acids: CASMAVAKNIQYF. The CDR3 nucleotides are TGTGCCAGCATGGCTGTAGCCAAAAACATTCAGTACTTC.

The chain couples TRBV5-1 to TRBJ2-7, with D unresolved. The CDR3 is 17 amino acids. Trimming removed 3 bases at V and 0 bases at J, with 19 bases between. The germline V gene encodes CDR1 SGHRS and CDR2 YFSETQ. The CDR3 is CASSWAGVNRISYEQYF. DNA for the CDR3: TGCGCCAGCAGCTGGGCTGGGGTCAACCGCATCTCCTACGAGCAGTACTTC.

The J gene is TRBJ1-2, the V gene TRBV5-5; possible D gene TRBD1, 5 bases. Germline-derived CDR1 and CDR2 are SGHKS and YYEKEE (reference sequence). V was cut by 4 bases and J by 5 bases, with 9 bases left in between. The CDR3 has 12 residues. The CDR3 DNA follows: TGTGCCAGCAGCCAGGACACTTATGGCTACACCTTC. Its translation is CASSQDTYGYTF.

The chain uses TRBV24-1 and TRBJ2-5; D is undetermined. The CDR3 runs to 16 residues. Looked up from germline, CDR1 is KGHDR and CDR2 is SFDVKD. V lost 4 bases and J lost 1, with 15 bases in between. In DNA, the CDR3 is TGTGCCACCAGTGACACCCGCGGACGCAGCCAAGAGACCCAGTACTTC. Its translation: CATSDTRGRSQETQYF.

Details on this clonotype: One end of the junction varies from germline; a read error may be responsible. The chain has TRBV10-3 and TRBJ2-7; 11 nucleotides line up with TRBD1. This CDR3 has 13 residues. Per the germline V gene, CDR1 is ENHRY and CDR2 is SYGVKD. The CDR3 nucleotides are TGTGCCACCAGTTCGGGACAGGGGGGGGAGCAGTACTTC. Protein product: CATSSGQGGEQYF.

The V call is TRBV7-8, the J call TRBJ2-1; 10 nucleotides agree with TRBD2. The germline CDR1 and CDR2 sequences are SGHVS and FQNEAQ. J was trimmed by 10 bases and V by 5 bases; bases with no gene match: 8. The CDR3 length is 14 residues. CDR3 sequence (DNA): TGTGCCAGCAGCCCCGGGACTAGCGCCCTGGAGCAGTTCTTC. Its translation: CASSPGTSALEQFF.